A single sample is the source of the 8 T cell receptor beta chains below, sequenced in a study of blood T cell repertoires in COVID-19. The assay was immunoSEQ multiplex PCR, and TCRdb's table has in-frame clones only and misses some. The table has about 140,000 clones, roughly four fifths seen once. Sample: PBMCs or T cells enriched from blood (not recorded which). These receptors were obtained from a woman aged 45-65 years with acute COVID-19.

This chain uses TRBV21-1 with TRBJ2-7; the D call of TRBD2 is as the table states it, not checked on the DNA. TRBV21-1 is listed as a pseudogene. The CDR3 sequence is 17 residues long. CDR3 DNA sequence: TGTGCCAGCAGCAAAGAAGGCAGGGGAAGGGAGGGCTACGAGCAGTACTTC. Protein: CASSKEGRGREGYEQYF.

The J gene is TRBJ1-2, the V gene TRBV6-4; maybe TRBD1 (6 bases). This CDR3 is 14 amino acids long. V gave up 4 bases and J gave up 4 bases, with 13 bases separating them. Germline assignment: CDR1 MRHNA and CDR2 SNTAGT. CDR3 residues: CASSGPTGLYGYTF. As DNA, the CDR3 is TGTGCCAGCAGTGGCCCGACAGGACTCTATGGCTACACCTTC.

The rearrangement joins TRBV2 to TRBJ1-2; tentative D call: TRBD1 (6 bases). The CDR3 has 12 residues. Germline CDR1 reads SNHLY; CDR2 reads FYNNEI. Trimming removed 11 bases from V and 1 base from J, with 11 bases in between. As DNA, the CDR3 is TGTGCCGGACGGACAGTTAACTATGGCTACACCTTC. Protein sequence: CAGRTVNYGYTF.

The rearrangement joins TRBV10-1 to TRBJ2-7; D is perhaps TRBD1 (6 bases). The CDR3 is 16 residues long. Trimming shortened V by 0 bases and J by 2 bases, and 14 bases separated the two germline ends. Germline CDR1 is WNHNN and CDR2 is SYGVQD (reference sequence). Here the CDR3 DNA reads TGCGCCAGCAGTGAGTCGAGGCCAGGGGAACCCTACGAGCAGTACTTC. Residues: CASSESRPGEPYEQYF.

The chain is built from TRBV7-3 and TRBJ2-1; 8 positions match TRBD2. This CDR3 comprises 15 residues. Trimming took 2 bases from V and 4 from J; bases not matched to a gene: 4. Germline-derived CDR1 and CDR2 are SGHTA and FQGTGA. This CDR3 reads CASSLSAGAYNEQFF. CDR3 nucleotides: TGTGCCAGCAGCTTATCAGCGGGAGCTTACAATGAGCAGTTCTTC.

The genes are TRBV5-1 and TRBJ2-5; D ambiguous. The V end lost 0 bases, the J end lost 5 bases, and 14 bases lay between the germline ends. The CDR3 contains 15 residues. Germline V gene sequence: CDR1 SGHRS, CDR2 YFSETQ. The CDR3 sequence is CASSLVGSLAETQYF. Here the CDR3 DNA reads TGCGCCAGCAGCTTGGTGGGCTCACTTGCCGAGACCCAGTACTTC. Based on the CDR3 plus reference TRBV5-1 and TRBJ2-5, the full variable domain is KAGVTQTPRYLIKTRGQQVTLSCSPISGHRSVSWYQQTPGQGLQFLFEYFSETQRNKGNFPGRFSGRQFSNSRSEMNVSTLELGDSALYLCASSLVGSLAETQYFGPGTRLLVL.

This clone appeared a single time. This chain uses TRBV19 with TRBJ2-1; perhaps TRBD2 as D (5 bases). CDR1 and CDR2 (germline): LNHDA, SQIVND (reference sequence). Between the trimmed V and J ends, which lost 3 bases and 0 bases, there was a span of 9 bases. There are 15 residues in the CDR3. In DNA form, the CDR3 reads TGTGCCAGTAGTATGAGTCGGGACTCCTACAATGAGCAGTTCTTC. This encodes CASSMSRDSYNEQFF.

The chain links TRBV28 to TRBJ1-1; D is perhaps TRBD1 (6 bases). The germline V gene has CDR1 MDHEN and CDR2 SYDVKM. CDR3 length: 12 residues. Between the trimmed V and J ends, which lost 4 bases and 7 bases, there was a span of 10 bases. Here the CDR3 reads CASSSGTFEAFF. The CDR3 DNA sequence: TGTGCCAGCAGTTCAGGGACATTTGAAGCTTTCTTT.